This T cell receptor beta chain is from a study of T cell repertoires in aging, cancer and after chemotherapy (dated by TCRdb to 2018 to 2020). At the level of the whole study: The donors fell into six age groups ranging from 30 or younger to 70 or older, and each group had at least three individuals. Control TCR repertoires from healthy donors were recorded across several months to years, and re-sampling revealed clear clonal overlap. Roughly 8.8 million TCR reads were contained in the full dataset. The study profiled peripheral blood TCR beta repertoires from healthy donors and cancer patients to examine immunoaging and T cell reconstitution after chemotherapy. The cohort comprised some 220 cancer patients, 85 to 94 with hematological and over 110 with solid cancers, plus 95 healthy donors as a reference group.

Broad study findings and their caveats: According to the authors, the repertoire data do not permit conclusions about immunological memory after chemotherapy. In both cancer cohorts, median generation probability rose over the chemotherapy interval, which suggests that the repertoire was reconstituted through rebound thymic output. Declining TCR diversity with age in healthy donors was mainly explained by loss of richness; in cancer patients, loss of evenness also contributed. Significantly lower blood TCR diversity and higher clonality were observed in untreated patients with hematological or solid cancers than in age-matched healthy donors.

CDR1 and CDR2 are drawn from the germline V gene: MNHEY, SVGEGT. From the cysteine up to the phenylalanine, the CDR3 has a length of 13 residues. The DNA shown is the 39-base CDR3, in frame from base 1. V sheds 5 bases and J sheds 8 bases, leaving 15 bases between their ends. Rearranged TRB sequences spanning V, D and J segments were amplified by multiplex touch-down PCR using a mixed TRB-A/B primer pool. Two consecutive PCR reactions with Phusion HS II polymerase added Illumina adapters and sample indices to the amplicons. After gel purification with the NucleoSpin Gel and PCR Clean-up kit, the amplicons were checked using Qubit and an Agilent 2100 Bioanalyzer. Libraries were sequenced on an Illumina MiSeq using 600-cycle, single-indexed, paired-end runs. The paper's data handling went like this. MiXCR versions 2.12 and 3.0.5 were used to process TRB sequences. A clone was defined as each unique CDR3 nucleotide sequence, and only productive sequences supported by at least two reads were kept. Repertoire metrics included Shannon diversity, evenness, clonality (one minus evenness), and alpha-parameterized diversity profiles from alpha 0 to 5. Generation probabilities of clones in paired pre- and post-chemotherapy samples were computed with the IGoR algorithm. The public sequencing data were trimmed at Q25 with fastp and processed into clonotypes with MiXCR by TCRdb, which kept only in-frame beta chains. When rows share a CDR3 protein, they turn into one entry using the most common DNA and genes. The V and J calls reflect TCRdb's pipeline rather than the authors' work. In this sample the table shows approximately 13,000 distinct CDR3 sequences, under 30% of which occur a single time. The ten largest make up 2% to 3% of the sample.

As concerns this clonotype: Its recognized antigen is unknown. No base quality values were provided; no much bigger clone lies one nucleotide off.

Instead of sorted cells or RNA, genomic DNA extracted from peripheral blood served as the source for amplifying TCR beta rearrangements. This sequence originates from a human donor in good health. The rearranged segments are TRBV6-2 or TRBV6-3 and TRBJ1-2; the D region possibly corresponds to TRBD1 (6 bases align). The sample taken for sequencing was blood. The CDR3 region: CASSPAGAWGYTF. Here is the DNA: TGTGCCAGCAGTCCCGCGGGGGCGTGGGGCTACACCTTC.